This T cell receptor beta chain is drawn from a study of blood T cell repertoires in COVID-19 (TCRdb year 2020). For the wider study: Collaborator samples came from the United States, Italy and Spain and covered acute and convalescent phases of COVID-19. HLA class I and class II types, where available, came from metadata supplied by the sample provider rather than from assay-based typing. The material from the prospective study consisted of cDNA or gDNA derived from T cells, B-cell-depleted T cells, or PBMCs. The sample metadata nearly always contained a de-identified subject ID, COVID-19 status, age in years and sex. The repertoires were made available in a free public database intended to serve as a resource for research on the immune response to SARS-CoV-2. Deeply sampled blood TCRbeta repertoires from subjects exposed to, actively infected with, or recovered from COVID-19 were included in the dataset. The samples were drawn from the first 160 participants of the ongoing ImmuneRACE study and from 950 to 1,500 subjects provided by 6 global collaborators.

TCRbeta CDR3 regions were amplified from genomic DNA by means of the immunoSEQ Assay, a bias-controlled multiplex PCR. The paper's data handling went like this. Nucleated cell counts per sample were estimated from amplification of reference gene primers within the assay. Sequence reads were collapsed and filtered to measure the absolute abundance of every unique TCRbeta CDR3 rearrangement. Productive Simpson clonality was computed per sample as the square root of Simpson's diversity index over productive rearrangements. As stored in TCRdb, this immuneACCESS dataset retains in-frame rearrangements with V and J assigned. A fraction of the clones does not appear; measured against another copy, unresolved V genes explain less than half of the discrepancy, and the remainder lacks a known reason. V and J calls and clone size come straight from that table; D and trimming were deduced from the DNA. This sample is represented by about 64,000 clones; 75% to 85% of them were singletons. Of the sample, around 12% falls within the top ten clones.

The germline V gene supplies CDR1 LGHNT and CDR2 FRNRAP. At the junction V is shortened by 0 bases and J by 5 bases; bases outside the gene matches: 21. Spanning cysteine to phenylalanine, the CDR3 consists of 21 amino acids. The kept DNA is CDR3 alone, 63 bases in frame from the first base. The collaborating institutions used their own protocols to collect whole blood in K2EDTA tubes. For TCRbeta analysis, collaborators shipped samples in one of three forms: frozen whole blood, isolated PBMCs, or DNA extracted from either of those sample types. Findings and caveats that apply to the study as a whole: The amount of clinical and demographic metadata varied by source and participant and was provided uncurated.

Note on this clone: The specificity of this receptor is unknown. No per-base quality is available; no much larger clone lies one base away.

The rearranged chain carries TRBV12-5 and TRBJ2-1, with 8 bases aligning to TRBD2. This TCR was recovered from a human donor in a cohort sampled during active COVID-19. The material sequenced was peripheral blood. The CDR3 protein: CASGLVNRNLFSSGGHNEQFF. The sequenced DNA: TGTGCTAGTGGTTTGGTAAATCGTAACCTATTCTCAAGCGGGGGACACAATGAGCAGTTCTTC.